Listed below are T cell receptor beta chains from one sample, sequenced in a study of identical twins. TCRdb processed the 5' RACE reads anew with MiXCR; each CDR3 protein has one entry. Of about 340,000 distinct CDR3 sequences listed, around 12% were seen once; the top ten hold roughly 7.8%. Another study also made use of these data, one on yellow fever vaccine responses in identical twins.

The sample comprised CD8+ T cells sorted from blood. The receptors stem from a woman aged 18-29 years in good health. The CDR3 runs from the conserved cysteine through the conserved F or W. The D gene is left open where the match is weak. Clone size, where shown, is once, few, many, or a class for clones that have expanded.

many | - | TRBJ2-3 | TRBV20-1 | TGCAGTGCTAGAGGCCGGGTCTCCGGCACAGATACGCAGTATTTT | CSARGRVSGTDTQYF
- | - | TRBJ2-3 | TRBV11-2 | TGTGCCAGCAGCTTAGATTATGGGGCGCCCGATCGGTATTTT | CASSLDYGAPDRYF
many | TRBD2 | TRBJ2-1 | TRBV6-5 | TGTGCCAGCAGTTACTCCCGGGGGGTAAAAACCTACAATGAGCAGTTCTTC | CASSYSRGVKTYNEQFF
few | TRBD2 | TRBJ2-1 | TRBV7-9 | TGTGCCAGCAGCTTAGGGGAGGGCGGGAGGCGCTCCAATGAGCAGTTCTTC | CASSLGEGGRRSNEQFF
- | TRBD1 | TRBJ2-5 | TRBV14 | TGTGCCAGCAGCCAAGAAACCAGGGGGCAGGAGACCCAGTACTTC | CASSQETRGQETQYF
- | - | TRBJ1-4 | TRBV15 | TGTGCCACCAGCAGAGCCAGGGTGGCTAATGAAAAACTGTTTTTT | CATSRARVANEKLFF
many | - | TRBJ2-5 | TRBV20-1 | TGCAGTGCTAGACCTCTAAGGGCAGAACAAGAGACCCAGTACTTC | CSARPLRAEQETQYF
- | - | TRBJ2-1 | TRBV5-6 | TGTGCCAGCAGCCGGAGGGAGCGGGCGAGCTCCTACAATGAGCAGTTCTTC | CASSRRERASSYNEQFF
many | - | TRBJ2-7 | TRBV25-1 | TGTGCCAGCAGTGATCGGGATGAGTACTACGAGCAGTACTTC | CASSDRDEYYEQYF
- | - | TRBJ2-2 | TRBV12-3/TRBV12-4 | TGTGCCAGCACAGGGGGGAGGGAGCTGTTTTTT | CASTGGRELFF
- | TRBD2 | TRBJ2-1 | TRBV7-3 | TGTGCCAGCAGCTTAAGGTCGGCGGGAGGGCCCAATGAGCAGTTCTTC | CASSLRSAGGPNEQFF
few | - | TRBJ2-1 | TRBV11-2 | TGTGCCAGCAGCACTGAAGTAAGCTCCTACAATGAGCAGTTCTTC | CASSTEVSSYNEQFF
- | - | TRBJ2-1 | TRBV20-1 | TGCAATGCTAGAGATAGGGGGCGGGAGTGGTCCTACAATGAGCAGTTCTTC | CNARDRGREWSYNEQFF
few | - | TRBJ2-2 | TRBV12-3/TRBV12-4 | TGTGCCAGCAAGGAGATGGGGGTTGGCGGGGAGCTGTTTTTT | CASKEMGVGGELFF
many | - | TRBJ1-1 | TRBV6-1 | TGTGCCAGCAGGCGGGACAACGAGTACACTGAAGCTTTCTTT | CASRRDNEYTEAFF
- | - | TRBJ1-4 | TRBV5-1 | TGCGCCAGCAGCTTGGAACAGCCTGCAACTAATGAAAAACTGTTTTTT | CASSLEQPATNEKLFF
few | TRBD1 | TRBJ1-4 | TRBV4-2 | TGTGCCAGCAGCCCTAGACAGGGGACTATCTTCGGGGGACTTAATGAAAAACTGTTTTTT | CASSPRQGTIFGGLNEKLFF
few | TRBD2 | TRBJ2-3 | TRBV2 | TGTGCCAGCAGTCGAGGGCCCCGACTAGCGGGGAGTACAGATACGCAGTATTTT | CASSRGPRLAGSTDTQYF
- | - | TRBJ2-5 | TRBV18 | TGTGCCAGCTCAGACTACCAAGAGACCCAGTACTTC | CASSDYQETQYF
few | - | TRBJ2-5 | TRBV2 | TGTGCCAGCAGCTCAGAACAAGAGACCCAGTACTTC | CASSSEQETQYF
- | TRBD1 | TRBJ2-7 | TRBV7-6 | TGTGCCAGCAGCCCGGGACAGTACTACGAGCAGTACTTC | CASSPGQYYEQYF
- | TRBD2 | TRBJ2-2 | TRBV6-4 | TGTGCCAGCAGCTGGACTAGCGGGACTTTGACCGGGGAGCTGTTTTTT | CASSWTSGTLTGELFF
many | TRBD2 | TRBJ2-7 | TRBV12-3/TRBV12-4 | TGTGCCAGCAGTTTTCGGCTAGCGGGAGAGCACGACGAGCAGTACTTC | CASSFRLAGEHDEQYF
- | TRBD1 | TRBJ1-5 | TRBV3-1 | TGTGCCAGCGGGACAGGGGTTAATCAGCCCCAGCATTTT | CASGTGVNQPQHF
medium-sized | - | TRBJ2-5 | TRBV5-1 | TGCGCCAGCAGCTTGGAGACTTTGTACCAAGAGACCCAGTACTTC | CASSLETLYQETQYF
- | - | TRBJ1-1 | TRBV2 | TGTGCCAGCCCCTCCGGGCCGAACACTGAAGCTTTCTTT | CASPSGPNTEAFF
many | TRBD1 | TRBJ2-1 | TRBV7-3 | TGTGCCAGCAGCACAGACAGGGGCACCTACAATGAGCAGTTCTTC | CASSTDRGTYNEQFF
- | TRBD2 | TRBJ2-1 | TRBV15 | TGTGCCACCAGCAGAGCGGGGGGAGGGAAAGAGAATGAGCAGTTCTTC | CATSRAGGGKENEQFF
few | - | TRBJ2-5 | TRBV20-1 | TGCAGTGCTAGAGATTATGGGCAGCTGTACCAAGAGACCCAGTACTTC | CSARDYGQLYQETQYF
- | - | TRBJ1-1 | TRBV12-5 | TGTGCTAGTGGTACCGGCCAAGAAGCTTTCTTT | CASGTGQEAFF
few | - | TRBJ2-1 | TRBV29-1 | TGCAGCGTCCGACAGGAAGGTGAGCAGTTCTTC | CSVRQEGEQFF
few | TRBD1 | TRBJ2-2 | TRBV28 | TGTGCCACCAGGACAGGGGACACGAACACCGGGGAGCTGTTTTTT | CATRTGDTNTGELFF